The 11 T cell receptor beta chains given below trace back to one sample, sequenced in a study of T cell changes during pregnancy in multiple sclerosis. Generated by immunoSEQ multiplex PCR, the TCRdb table keeps only in-frame clones and is missing some. The sample gives tens of thousands of clones, 85% to 95% of which show up once; around 0.9% is in the top ten. The specimen was CD4+ T cells from peripheral blood mononuclear cells, collected in the second trimester of pregnancy. The receptors stem from a female donor in good health, enrolled as a control in a pregnancy study.

CDR3 sequence reads: CASSLLIGAGTNYGYTF. The CDR3 DNA is TGTGCCAGCAGTTTATTGATTGGGGCAGGGACTAACTATGGCTACACCTTC. This chain links TRBV28 with TRBJ1-2; maybe TRBD1 (5 bases). With 1 base removed from V and 0 bases from J, the gap between germline ends came to 15 bases. The CDR3 consists of 17 residues. The germline V gene encodes CDR1 MDHEN and CDR2 SYDVKM.

About this clone itself: An end of the junction does not agree with germline; a read error may underlie this. The chain carries TRBV28 and TRBJ2-5; 12 bases fit TRBD2. This CDR3 has 12 amino acids. Germline values: CDR1 MDHEN, CDR2 SYDVKM. The CDR3 DNA reads as TGTGCCAGCAGCCGACTAGCGGGAGCGAGCCACTTC. It yields the protein CASSRLAGASHF.

This clone was detected only a few times. This chain uses TRBV2 with TRBJ1-4, with 10 bases fitting TRBD1. V trimming: 8 bases; J trimming: 7 bases; junction bases outside the gene matches: 4. This CDR3 is built from 13 residues. The germline CDR1 and CDR2 sequences are SNHLY and FYNNEI. The CDR3: CASRGQGFEKLFF. CDR3 in DNA: TGTGCCAGCCGGGGACAGGGGTTTGAAAAACTGTTTTTT.

This clone was detected only a few times. V and J are TRBV5-4 and TRBJ1-1, with 9 bases lining up with TRBD1. V trimming: 4 bases; J trimming: 1 base; junction bases outside the gene matches: 5. The CDR3 contains 15 residues. Germline CDR1 and CDR2: SGHNT and YYREEE (reference sequence). The CDR3 DNA sequence: TGTGCCAGCAGCGGGACGGGACAGGGGAACACTGAAGCTTTCTTT. It specifies CASSGTGQGNTEAFF.

The chain recombines TRBV25-1 with TRBJ2-1, with TRBD2 as a possible D gene (6 bases). From germline, CDR1 is MGHDK and CDR2 SYGVNS. The CDR3 sequence is 16 residues long. With 7 bases removed from V and 6 bases from J, the gap between germline ends came to 22 bases. CDR3 nucleotides: TGTGCCAGCAATGGACCGACGGGAGATGGTCGCAATGAGCAGTTCTTC. Translation: CASNGPTGDGRNEQFF.

The rearrangement uses TRBV18 and TRBJ1-5; D is undetermined. This CDR3 has 16 residues. V dropped 2 bases and J dropped 2 bases, with 13 bases sitting between them. Germline-derived CDR1 and CDR2 are KGHSH and LQKENI. The CDR3 loop reads CASSPSTLSGNQPQHF. CDR3 sequence (DNA): TGTGCCAGCTCACCATCGACCCTAAGCGGCAATCAGCCCCAGCATTTT.

V usage is TRBV28 and J usage is TRBJ1-5; D gene unclear. The CDR3 length is 12 residues. V was pared by 7 bases and J by 7 bases, with 11 bases between. The V gene's germline CDR1 is MDHEN and CDR2 SYDVKM. CDR3 protein: CASTYTGQPQHF. In DNA form, the CDR3 reads TGTGCCAGCACCTATACGGGGCAGCCCCAGCATTTT.

V is TRBV15 and J is TRBJ2-5; tentative D call: TRBD2 (6 bases). From germline, CDR1 is LNHNV and CDR2 YYDKDF (reference sequence). CDR3 length: 16 residues. V lost 5 bases and J lost 5, with 21 bases in between. Here the CDR3 reads CATSGSWGERSETQYF. The CDR3 nucleotides are TGTGCCACCAGCGGCAGTTGGGGGGAGAGGTCTGAGACCCAGTACTTC.

CDR3 sequence (DNA): TGTGCCAGCAGCGTAGTGGGACTGAACACCGGGGAGCTGTTTTTT. It translates to CASSVVGLNTGELFF. This chain uses TRBV9 with TRBJ2-2; possibly TRBD2 for D (6 bases). The CDR3 runs 15 residues. Between the trimmed V and J ends, which lost 0 bases and 1 base, there was a span of 7 bases. Germline loops: CDR1 SGDLS, CDR2 YYNGEE.

The rearrangement links TRBV28 to TRBJ2-3, with TRBD2 matching 8 bases. The CDR3 has 15 amino acids. V was pared by 4 bases and J by 7 bases, with 10 bases of the junction left unmatched. Germline V CDR1 and CDR2: MDHEN, SYDVKM. The CDR3 loop is CASSSAGAYPNTQYF. CDR3 DNA: TGTGCCAGCAGTTCAGCGGGAGCTTACCCCAATACGCAGTATTTT.

J is TRBJ2-2 and V is TRBV4-3; D uncertain. Trimming took 1 base from V and 6 from J, leaving 6 bases between them. The CDR3 runs to 13 residues. The V gene's germline CDR1 is LGHNA and CDR2 YSLEER. The CDR3 here is CASSQVLPGELFF. The CDR3 region has the DNA TGCGCCAGCAGCCAAGTCCTCCCCGGGGAGCTGTTTTTT.